This T cell receptor (beta chain) originates from a study of sequential checkpoint blockade in melanoma. Study information: Both treatment sequences were followed by maintenance nivolumab.

The CDR3 totals 15 residues. The V end lost 6 bases, the J end lost 5 bases, and 19 bases lay between the germline ends. From germline, CDR1 is LNHNV and CDR2 YYDKDF (reference sequence). Produced via immunoSEQ multiplex PCR; TCRdb's table is partial and in-frame only. The profile covers 20,000 to 25,000 clones, with around 25% appearing a single time and more than 6.5% taken by the ten largest. The sample holds a few counts of this clone. As to treatment: randomized to nivolumab then ipilimumab (arm A) or the reverse (arm B). The sequences come from tumor tissue (inferred from file names), collected from a patient given nivolumab and ipilimumab in sequence. The TCR was taken from a human donor with melanoma. The chain employs TRBV15 and TRBJ1-1, with no clear D. CDR3 DNA sequence: TGTGCCACCAGACTCCCGGCATCCTTAGGAACTGAAGCTTTCTTT. Protein sequence: CATRLPASLGTEAFF.